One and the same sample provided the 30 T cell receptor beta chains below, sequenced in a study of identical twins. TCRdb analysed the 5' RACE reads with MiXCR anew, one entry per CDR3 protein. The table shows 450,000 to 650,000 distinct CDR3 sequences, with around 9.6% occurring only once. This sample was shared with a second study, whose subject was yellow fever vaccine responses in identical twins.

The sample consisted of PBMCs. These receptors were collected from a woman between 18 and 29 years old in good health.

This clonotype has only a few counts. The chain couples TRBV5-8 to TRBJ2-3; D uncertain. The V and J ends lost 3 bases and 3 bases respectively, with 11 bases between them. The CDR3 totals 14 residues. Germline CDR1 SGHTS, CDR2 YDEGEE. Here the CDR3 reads CASSSSGPTDTQYF. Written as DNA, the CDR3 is TGTGCCAGCAGCTCATCCGGGCCTACAGATACGCAGTATTTT.

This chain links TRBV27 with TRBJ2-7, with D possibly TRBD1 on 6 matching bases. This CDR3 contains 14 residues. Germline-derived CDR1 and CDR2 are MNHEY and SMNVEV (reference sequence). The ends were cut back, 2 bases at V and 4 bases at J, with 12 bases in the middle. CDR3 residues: CASSLAPGDYEQYF. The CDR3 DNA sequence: TGTGCCAGCAGTTTAGCGCCAGGGGATTACGAGCAGTACTTC.

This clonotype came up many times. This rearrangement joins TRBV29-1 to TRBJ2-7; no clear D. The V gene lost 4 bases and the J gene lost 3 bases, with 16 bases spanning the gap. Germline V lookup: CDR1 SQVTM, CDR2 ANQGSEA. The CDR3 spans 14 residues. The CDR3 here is CSVVIAGIRYEQYF. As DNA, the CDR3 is TGCAGCGTTGTAATAGCAGGAATTCGCTACGAGCAGTACTTC.

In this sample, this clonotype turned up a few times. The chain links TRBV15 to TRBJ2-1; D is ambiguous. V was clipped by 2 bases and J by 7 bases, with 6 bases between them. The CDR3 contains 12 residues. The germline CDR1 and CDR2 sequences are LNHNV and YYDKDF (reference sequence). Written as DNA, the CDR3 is TGTGCCACCAGCAGATCAGCTAATGAGCAGTTCTTC. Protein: CATSRSANEQFF.

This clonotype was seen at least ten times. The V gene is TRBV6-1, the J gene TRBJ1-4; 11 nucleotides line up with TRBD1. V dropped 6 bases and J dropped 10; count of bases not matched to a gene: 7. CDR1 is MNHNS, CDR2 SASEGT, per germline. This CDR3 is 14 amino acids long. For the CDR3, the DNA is TGTGCCAGCAGACCCCGGACAGGGGGCGGAAAACTGTTTTTT. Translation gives CASRPRTGGGKLFF.

The CDR3 bases are TGTGCCAGCAGCTTAGATCGGGACAGGGGCACTGAAGCTTTCTTT. This sequence encodes CASSLDRDRGTEAFF. V gene TRBV7-8 combines with J gene TRBJ1-1; TRBD1 matches at 10 bases. The CDR3 spans 15 residues. V was clipped by 1 base and J by 4 bases; unmatched bases: 3. The V gene's germline CDR1 is SGHVS and CDR2 FQNEAQ.

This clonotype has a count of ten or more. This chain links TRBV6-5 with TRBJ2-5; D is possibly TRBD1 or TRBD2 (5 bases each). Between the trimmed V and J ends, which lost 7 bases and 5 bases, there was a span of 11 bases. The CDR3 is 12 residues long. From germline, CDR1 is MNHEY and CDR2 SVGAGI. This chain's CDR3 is CASMRGAETQYF. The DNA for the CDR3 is TGTGCCAGCATGAGGGGCGCGGAGACCCAGTACTTC.

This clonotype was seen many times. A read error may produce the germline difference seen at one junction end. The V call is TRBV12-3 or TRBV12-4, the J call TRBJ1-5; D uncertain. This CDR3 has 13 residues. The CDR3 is CASSLDSNQPQHF. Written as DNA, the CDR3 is TGCGCCAGCAGCTTGGACAGCAATCAGCCCCAGCATTTT.

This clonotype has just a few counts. Here the CDR3 reads CASSQDREQASSYNEQFF. CDR3 coding DNA: TGCGCCAGCAGCCAAGATAGGGAACAGGCGAGCTCCTACAATGAGCAGTTCTTC. V gene TRBV4-3 combines with J gene TRBJ2-1, with D perhaps matching TRBD1 (5 bases). V lost 0 bases, J lost 0 bases, and 15 bases lay in between. Germline V gene sequence: CDR1 LGHNA, CDR2 YSLEER. The CDR3 is made up of 18 amino acids.

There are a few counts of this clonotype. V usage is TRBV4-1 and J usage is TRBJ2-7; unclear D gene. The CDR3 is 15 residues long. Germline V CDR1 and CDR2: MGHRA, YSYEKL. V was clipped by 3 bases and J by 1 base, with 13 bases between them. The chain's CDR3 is CASSQAPGTSYEQYF. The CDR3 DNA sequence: TGCGCCAGCAGCCAGGCGCCAGGAACTTCCTACGAGCAGTACTTC.

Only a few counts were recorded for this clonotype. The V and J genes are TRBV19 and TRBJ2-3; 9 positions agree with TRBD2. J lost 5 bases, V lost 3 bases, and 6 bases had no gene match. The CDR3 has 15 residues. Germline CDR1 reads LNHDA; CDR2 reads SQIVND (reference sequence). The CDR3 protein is CASSIGSGGGDTQYF. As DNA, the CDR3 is TGTGCCAGTAGTATCGGTAGCGGGGGAGGAGATACGCAGTATTTT.

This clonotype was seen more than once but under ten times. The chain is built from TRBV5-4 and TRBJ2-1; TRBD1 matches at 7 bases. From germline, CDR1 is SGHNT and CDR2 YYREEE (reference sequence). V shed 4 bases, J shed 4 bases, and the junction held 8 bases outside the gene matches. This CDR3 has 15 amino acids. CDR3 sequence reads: CASSPQGTAYNEQFF. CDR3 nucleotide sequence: TGTGCCAGCAGCCCCCAGGGGACAGCGTACAATGAGCAGTTCTTC.

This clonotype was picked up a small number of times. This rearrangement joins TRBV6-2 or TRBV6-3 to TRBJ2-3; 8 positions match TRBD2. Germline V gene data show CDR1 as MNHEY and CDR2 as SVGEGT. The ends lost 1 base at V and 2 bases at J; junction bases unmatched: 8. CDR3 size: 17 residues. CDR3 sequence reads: CASSYYLRGAVTDTQYF. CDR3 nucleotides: TGTGCCAGCAGTTACTACTTGCGGGGGGCAGTCACAGATACGCAGTATTTT.

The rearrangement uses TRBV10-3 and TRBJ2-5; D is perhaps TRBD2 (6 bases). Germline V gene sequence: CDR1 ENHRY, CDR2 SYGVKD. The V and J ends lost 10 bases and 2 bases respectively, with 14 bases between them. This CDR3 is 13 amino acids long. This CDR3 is CATGVDVQETQYF. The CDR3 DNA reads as TGTGCCACGGGGGTGGATGTTCAAGAGACCCAGTACTTC.

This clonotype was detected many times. CDR3 protein: CASSFGDRDTEAFF. The DNA for the CDR3 is TGTGCCAGCAGCTTTGGAGACCGGGACACTGAAGCTTTCTTT. V usage is TRBV7-9 and J usage is TRBJ1-1, with D hard to call. This CDR3 has 14 amino acids. Germline CDR1 and CDR2: SEHNR and FQNEAQ (reference sequence). Trimming took 3 bases from V and 3 from J, leaving 11 bases between them.

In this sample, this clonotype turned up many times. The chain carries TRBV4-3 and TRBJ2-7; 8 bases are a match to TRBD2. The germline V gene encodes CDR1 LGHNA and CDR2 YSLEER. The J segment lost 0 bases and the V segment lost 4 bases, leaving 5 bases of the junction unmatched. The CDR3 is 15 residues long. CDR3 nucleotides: TGCGCCAGCAGCCGAGACCGGGAGGGCTCCTACGAGCAGTACTTC. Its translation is CASSRDREGSYEQYF.

In nucleotides, the CDR3 is TGTGCCAGCAGCCGGTCAGGAGTAAACACCGGGGAGCTGTTTTTT. Residues: CASSRSGVNTGELFF. V usage is TRBV3-1 and J usage is TRBJ2-2; no clear D gene. Per germline, CDR1 LGHDT and CDR2 YNNKEL (reference sequence). The CDR3 contains 15 residues. Trimming shortened V by 4 bases and J by 2 bases, and 11 bases separated the two germline ends.

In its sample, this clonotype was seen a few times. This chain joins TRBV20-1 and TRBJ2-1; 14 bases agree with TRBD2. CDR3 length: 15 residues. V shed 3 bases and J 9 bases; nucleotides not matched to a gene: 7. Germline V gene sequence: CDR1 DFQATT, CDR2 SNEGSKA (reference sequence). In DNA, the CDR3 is TGCAGTGCTAGTAGCGGACTAGCGGGAGGACTTGAGCAGTTCTTC. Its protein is CSASSGLAGGLEQFF.

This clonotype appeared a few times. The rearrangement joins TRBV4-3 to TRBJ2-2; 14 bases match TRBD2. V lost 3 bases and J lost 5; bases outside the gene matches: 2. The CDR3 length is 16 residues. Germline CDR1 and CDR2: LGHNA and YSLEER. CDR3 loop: CASSHGTSGRTGELFF. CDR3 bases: TGCGCCAGCAGCCACGGGACTAGCGGGAGAACCGGGGAGCTGTTTTTT.

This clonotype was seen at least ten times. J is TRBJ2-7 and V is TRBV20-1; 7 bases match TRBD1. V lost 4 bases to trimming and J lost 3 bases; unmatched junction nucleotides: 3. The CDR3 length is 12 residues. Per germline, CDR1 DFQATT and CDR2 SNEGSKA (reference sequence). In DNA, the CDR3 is TGCAGTGCTATGGGACAGAGCTACGAGCAGTACTTC. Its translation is CSAMGQSYEQYF.

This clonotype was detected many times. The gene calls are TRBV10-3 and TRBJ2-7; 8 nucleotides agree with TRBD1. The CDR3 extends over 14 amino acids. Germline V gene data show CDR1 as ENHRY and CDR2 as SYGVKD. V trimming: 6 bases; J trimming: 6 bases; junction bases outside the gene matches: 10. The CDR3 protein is CAISPTQGVGEQYF. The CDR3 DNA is TGTGCCATCAGCCCGACACAGGGGGTGGGCGAGCAGTACTTC.

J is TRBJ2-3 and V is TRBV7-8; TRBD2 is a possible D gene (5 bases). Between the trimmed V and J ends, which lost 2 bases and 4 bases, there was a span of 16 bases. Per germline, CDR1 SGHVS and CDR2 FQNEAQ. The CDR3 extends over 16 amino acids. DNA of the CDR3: TGTGCCAGCAGCTTATTGGTCGGGGAAGGTTCAGATACGCAGTATTTT. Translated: CASSLLVGEGSDTQYF.

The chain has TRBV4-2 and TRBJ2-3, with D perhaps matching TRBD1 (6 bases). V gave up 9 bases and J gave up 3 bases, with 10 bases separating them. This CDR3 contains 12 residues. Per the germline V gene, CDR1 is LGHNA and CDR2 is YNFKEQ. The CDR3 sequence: CARSQGTDTQYF. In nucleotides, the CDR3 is TGTGCCAGGTCACAGGGTACAGATACGCAGTATTTT.

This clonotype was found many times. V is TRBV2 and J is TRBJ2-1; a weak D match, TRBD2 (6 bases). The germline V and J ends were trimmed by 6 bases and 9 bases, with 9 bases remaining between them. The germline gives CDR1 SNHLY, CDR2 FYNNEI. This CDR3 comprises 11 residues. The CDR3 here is CASRRGGEQFF. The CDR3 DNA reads TGTGCCAGCAGGAGGGGAGGTGAGCAGTTCTTC.

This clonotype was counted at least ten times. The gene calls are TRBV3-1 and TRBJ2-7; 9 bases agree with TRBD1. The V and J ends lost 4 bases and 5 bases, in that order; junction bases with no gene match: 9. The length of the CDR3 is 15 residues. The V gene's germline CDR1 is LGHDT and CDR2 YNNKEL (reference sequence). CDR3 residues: CASSRPGQGSHEQYF. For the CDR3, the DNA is TGTGCCAGCAGCCGACCGGGACAGGGTTCCCACGAGCAGTACTTC.

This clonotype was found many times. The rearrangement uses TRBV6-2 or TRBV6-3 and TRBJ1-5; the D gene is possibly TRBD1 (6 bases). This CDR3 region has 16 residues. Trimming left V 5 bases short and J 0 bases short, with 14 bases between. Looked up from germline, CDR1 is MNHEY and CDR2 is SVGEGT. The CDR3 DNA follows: TGTGCCAGCAGTCCCGGACAGACTTATAGCAATCAGCCCCAGCATTTT. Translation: CASSPGQTYSNQPQHF.

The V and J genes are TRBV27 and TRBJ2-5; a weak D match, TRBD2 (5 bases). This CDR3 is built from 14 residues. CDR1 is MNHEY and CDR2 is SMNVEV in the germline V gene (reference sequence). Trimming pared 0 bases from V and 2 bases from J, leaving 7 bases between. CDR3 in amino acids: CASSLSPGQETQYF. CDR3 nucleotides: TGTGCCAGCAGTTTATCTCCGGGGCAAGAGACCCAGTACTTC.

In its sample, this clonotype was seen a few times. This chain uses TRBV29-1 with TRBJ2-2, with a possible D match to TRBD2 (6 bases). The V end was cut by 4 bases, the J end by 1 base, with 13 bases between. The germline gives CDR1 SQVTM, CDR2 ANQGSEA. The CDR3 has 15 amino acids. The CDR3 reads CSVVGTHLNTGELFF. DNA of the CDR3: TGCAGCGTTGTGGGGACTCACCTGAACACCGGGGAGCTGTTTTTT.

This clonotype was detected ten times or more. In nucleotides, the CDR3 is TGTGCCAGCAGCTTGGCTGCGGGGACTGAAGCTTTCTTT. Translating gives CASSLAAGTEAFF. V and J are TRBV5-6 and TRBJ1-1; D not resolved. V dropped 0 bases and J dropped 5 bases, with 8 bases sitting between them. Germline CDR1 reads SGHDT; CDR2 reads YYEEEE. The CDR3 has 13 amino acids.

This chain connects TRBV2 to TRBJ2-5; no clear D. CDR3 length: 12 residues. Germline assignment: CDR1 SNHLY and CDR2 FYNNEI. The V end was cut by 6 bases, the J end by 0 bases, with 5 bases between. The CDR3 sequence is CASSIYQETQYF. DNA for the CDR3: TGTGCCAGCAGCATTTACCAAGAGACCCAGTACTTC.